The T cell receptor (beta chain) under discussion was sequenced for a study of cytomegalovirus exposure and HLA in healthy donors. Worth noting for this clone: Its antigen remains unidentified.

TCRdb's table, derived via immunoSEQ multiplex PCR, lists solely in-frame clones and lacks some. This table has approximately 120,000 clones, around nine tenths appearing once. Trimming took off 5 bases at V and 0 bases at J, with 8 bases between the two ends. The CDR3 has 13 amino acids. CDR1 and CDR2 (germline): MNHEY, SMNVEV (reference sequence). Study-level results: The classifier, whose performance was assessed in both the original and validation cohorts, reportedly diagnosed cytomegalovirus status with high specificity and sensitivity. A later analysis found first-cohort TCR clusters tended to co-occur in the 90 to 150 validation repertoires.

The sample comprised PBMCs. The receptor comes from a woman under 30 in good health and CMV-seronegative. V is TRBV27 and J is TRBJ2-7; D is undetermined. The CDR3 reads CASSIALSYEQYF. The CDR3 region has the DNA TGTGCCAGCAGTATAGCCCTCTCCTACGAGCAGTACTTC.